The clone carrying this T cell receptor beta chain came up a few times. Its matching antigen is unknown. This CDR3 is built from 16 residues. Trimming took 2 bases from V and 0 from J; bases not matched to a gene: 3. The sample comes from a study of blood T cells in healthy people across ages. Study as a whole: About one barcoded beta molecule per two T cells was the capture yield of template switching. Findings and caveats of the study: The study found more naive CD4+ cells and higher diversity in long-lived than aged donors.

Next came a second PCR, run for about 7 to 12 cycles, which used a sample-barcoded 5' primer along with a J-beta primer mix. Sequencing recovered at least 2.5 million CDR3-containing paired-end reads from each sample. Each CDR3 protein gets one entry after TCRdb re-called the 5' RACE reads with MiXCR. The profile covers about 1.8 million distinct CDR3 sequences, with roughly 50% appearing a single time and about 2.1% taken by the ten largest. The sequence was obtained from a woman in her thirties or forties in good health. Sample: blood. The chain uses TRBV12-3 or TRBV12-4 and TRBJ2-5; 10 bases are a match to TRBD2. The CDR3 loop is CASSLILAGDQETQYF. The CDR3 coding sequence is TGTGCCAGCAGTTTAATCCTAGCGGGGGACCAAGAGACCCAGTACTTC.